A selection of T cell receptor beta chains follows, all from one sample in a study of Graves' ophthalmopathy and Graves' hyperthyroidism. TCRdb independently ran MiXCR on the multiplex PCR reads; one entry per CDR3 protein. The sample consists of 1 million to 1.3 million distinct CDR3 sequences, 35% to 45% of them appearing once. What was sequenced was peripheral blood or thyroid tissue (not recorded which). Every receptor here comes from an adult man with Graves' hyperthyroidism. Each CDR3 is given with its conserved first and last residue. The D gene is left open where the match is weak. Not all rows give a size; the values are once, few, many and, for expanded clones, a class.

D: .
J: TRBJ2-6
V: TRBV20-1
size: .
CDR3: CSARDAGNTGANVLTF
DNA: TGCAGTGCTAGAGATGCGGGGAACACCGGGGCCAACGTCCTGACTTTC

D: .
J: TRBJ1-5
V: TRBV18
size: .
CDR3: CASSPGNNQPQHF
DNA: TGTGCCAGCTCACCAGGGAATAATCAGCCCCAGCATTTT

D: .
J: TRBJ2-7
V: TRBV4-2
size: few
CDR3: CASSQPRVSSYEQYF
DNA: TGTGCCAGCAGCCAGCCCAGAGTAAGCTCCTACGAGCAGTACTTC

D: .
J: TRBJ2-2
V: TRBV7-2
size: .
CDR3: CASSLDVSGELFF
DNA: TGTGCCAGCAGCTTAGATGTGTCAGGGGAGCTGTTTTTT

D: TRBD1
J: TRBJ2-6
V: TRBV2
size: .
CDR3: CASSVRTGDIAF
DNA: TGTGCCAGCAGTGTGCGGACAGGGGATATAGCTTTC

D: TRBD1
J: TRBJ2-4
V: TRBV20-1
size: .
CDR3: CSARQGAGSSKNIQYF
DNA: TGCAGTGCTAGACAGGGGGCAGGATCGTCCAAAAACATTCAGTACTTC

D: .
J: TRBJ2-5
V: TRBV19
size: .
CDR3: CTSSIERGRLQETQYF
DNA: TGTACCAGTAGTATAGAGAGAGGAAGACTACAAGAGACCCAGTACTTC

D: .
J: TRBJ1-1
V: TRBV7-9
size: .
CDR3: CASSRAGGQLNTEAFF
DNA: TGTGCCAGCAGCCGAGCGGGGGGGCAGCTGAACACTGAAGCTTTCTTT

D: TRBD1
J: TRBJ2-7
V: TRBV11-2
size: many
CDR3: CASSRTGASYEQYF
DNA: TGTGCCAGCAGCCGGACAGGGGCCTCCTACGAGCAGTACTTC

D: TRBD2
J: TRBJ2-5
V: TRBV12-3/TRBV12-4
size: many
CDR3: CASTPLRGLGQETQYF
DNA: TGTGCCAGCACCCCGTTGAGGGGACTAGGCCAAGAGACCCAGTACTTC

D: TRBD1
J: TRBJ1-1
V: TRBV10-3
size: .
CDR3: CAISYRTGGRNTEAFF
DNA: TGTGCCATCAGCTACCGGACAGGGGGTAGGAACACTGAAGCTTTCTTT

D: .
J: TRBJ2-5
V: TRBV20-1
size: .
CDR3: CSARGADVKETQYF
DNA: TGCAGTGCTAGAGGGGCGGACGTTAAAGAGACCCAGTACTTC

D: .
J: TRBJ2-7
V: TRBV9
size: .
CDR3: CASSPARDPFFYEQYF
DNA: TGTGCCAGCAGCCCAGCAAGGGACCCCTTTTTTTACGAGCAGTACTTC

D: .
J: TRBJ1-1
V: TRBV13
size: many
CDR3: CASNWRGSTEAFF
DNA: TGTGCCAGCAACTGGCGGGGGTCCACTGAAGCTTTCTTT

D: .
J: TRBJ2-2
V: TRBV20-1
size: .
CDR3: CSAIRPNTGELFF
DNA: TGCAGTGCTATCCGACCTAACACCGGGGAGCTGTTTTTT

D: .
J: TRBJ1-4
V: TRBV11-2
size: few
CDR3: CASSLEASPAEKLFF
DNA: TGTGCCAGCAGCTTAGAAGCTAGCCCGGCTGAAAAACTGTTTTTT

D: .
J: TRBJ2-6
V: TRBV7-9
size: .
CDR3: CASSDGRGANVLTF
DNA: TGTGCCAGCAGCGACGGCAGGGGTGCCAACGTCCTGACTTTC

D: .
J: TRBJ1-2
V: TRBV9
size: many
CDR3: CASSEQGTNYGYTF
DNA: TGTGCCAGCAGCGAACAGGGAACTAACTATGGCTACACCTTC

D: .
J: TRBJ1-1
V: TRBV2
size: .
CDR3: CASTQGVDAEAFF
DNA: TGTGCCAGCACACAGGGAGTAGACGCTGAAGCTTTCTTT

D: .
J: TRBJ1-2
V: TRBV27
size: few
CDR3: CASSFRGVGNYGYTF
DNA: TGTGCCAGCAGTTTTCGGGGGGTCGGTAACTATGGCTACACCTTC

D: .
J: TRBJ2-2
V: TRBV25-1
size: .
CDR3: CASSSGLETGELFF
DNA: TGTGCCAGCAGTTCGGGACTGGAGACCGGGGAGCTGTTTTTT

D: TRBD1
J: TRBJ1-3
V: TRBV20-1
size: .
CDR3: CSPVPGQGGNTIYF
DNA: TGCAGTCCGGTCCCGGGACAGGGTGGAAACACCATATATTTT

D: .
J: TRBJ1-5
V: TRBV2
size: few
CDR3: CASGVTSPDQPQHF
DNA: TGTGCCAGCGGCGTTACTTCGCCTGATCAGCCCCAGCATTTT

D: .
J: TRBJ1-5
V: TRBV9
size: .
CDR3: CASSVGKGGNQPQHF
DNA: TGTGCCAGCAGCGTAGGGAAAGGGGGCAATCAGCCCCAGCATTTT

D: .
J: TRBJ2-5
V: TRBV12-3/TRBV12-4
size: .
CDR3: CASSSASGPQETQYF
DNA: TGTGCCAGCAGTTCAGCGTCCGGCCCCCAAGAGACCCAGTACTTC

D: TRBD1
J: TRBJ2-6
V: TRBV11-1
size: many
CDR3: CASSLSWDSVRPGANVLTF
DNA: TGTGCCAGCAGCTTATCGTGGGACAGCGTAAGGCCCGGGGCCAACGTCCTGACTTTC

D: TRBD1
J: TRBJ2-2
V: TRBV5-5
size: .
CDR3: CASSLGPGQGNTGELFF
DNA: TGTGCCAGCAGCTTGGGACCGGGACAGGGGAACACCGGGGAGCTGTTTTTT

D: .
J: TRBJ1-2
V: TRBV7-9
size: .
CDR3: CASSPLGREDYGYTF
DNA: TGTGCCAGCAGCCCCCTTGGCAGGGAGGACTATGGCTACACCTTC

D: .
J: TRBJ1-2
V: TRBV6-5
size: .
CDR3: CASSYSSRAGGYTF
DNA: TGTGCCAGCAGTTACTCGAGCAGGGCAGGGGGCTACACCTTC

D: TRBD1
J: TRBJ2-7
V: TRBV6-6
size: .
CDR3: CASSYPGTGPLF
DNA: TGTGCCAGCAGTTACCCCGGGACAGGCCCTTTATTC

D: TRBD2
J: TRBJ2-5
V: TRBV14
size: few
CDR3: CASLHVAGVAETQYF
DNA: TGTGCCAGCCTACACGTGGCGGGAGTGGCAGAGACCCAGTACTTC

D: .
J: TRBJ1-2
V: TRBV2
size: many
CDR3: CASGREDNYGYTF
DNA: TGTGCCAGCGGTCGGGAAGATAACTATGGCTACACCTTC

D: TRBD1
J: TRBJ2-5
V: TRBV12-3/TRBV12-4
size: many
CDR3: CASRKTGGWETQYF
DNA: TGTGCCAGCAGAAAGACAGGGGGCTGGGAGACCCAGTACTTC

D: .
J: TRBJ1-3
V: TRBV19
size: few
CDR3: CASSMTGGSGNTIYF
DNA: TGTGCCAGTAGTATGACAGGTGGCTCTGGAAACACCATATATTTT

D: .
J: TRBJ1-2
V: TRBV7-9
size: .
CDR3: CASSLLGRMGYGYTF
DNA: TGTGCCAGCAGCTTATTGGGGCGGATGGGTTATGGCTACACCTTC

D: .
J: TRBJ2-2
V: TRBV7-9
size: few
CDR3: CANSQDTGNPGELFF
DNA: TGTGCAAACTCCCAGGACACGGGGAATCCCGGGGAGCTGTTTTTT

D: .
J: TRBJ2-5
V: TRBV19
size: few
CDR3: CASSISGVRETQYF
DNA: TGTGCCAGTAGTATATCGGGGGTCAGAGAGACCCAGTACTTC

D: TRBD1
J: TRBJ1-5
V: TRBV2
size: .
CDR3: CASSGEQGGGQPQHF
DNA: TGTGCCAGCAGTGGTGAGCAGGGGGGTGGTCAGCCCCAGCATTTT

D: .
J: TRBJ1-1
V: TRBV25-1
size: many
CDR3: CASTGDGMNTEAFF
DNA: TGTGCCAGCACTGGGGACGGTATGAACACTGAAGCTTTCTTT

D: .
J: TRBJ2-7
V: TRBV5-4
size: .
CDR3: CASSTTGEGEQYF
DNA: TGTGCCAGCAGCACCACAGGGGAGGGCGAGCAGTACTTC

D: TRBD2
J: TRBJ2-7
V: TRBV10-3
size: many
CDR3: CAISQTSGGFDEQYF
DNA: TGTGCCATCAGCCAGACTAGCGGGGGTTTCGACGAGCAGTACTTC

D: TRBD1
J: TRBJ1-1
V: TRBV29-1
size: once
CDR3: CSVEQGVDTEAFF
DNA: TGCAGCGTTGAACAGGGGGTGGACACTGAAGCTTTCTTT

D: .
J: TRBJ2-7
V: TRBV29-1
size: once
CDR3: CSVDPGRGTYEQYF
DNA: TGCAGCGTCGATCCGGGACGGGGGACCTACGAGCAGTACTTC

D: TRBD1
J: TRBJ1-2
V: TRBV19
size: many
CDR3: CASTPGQFNYGYTF
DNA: TGTGCCAGTACCCCGGGACAGTTCAACTATGGCTACACCTTC

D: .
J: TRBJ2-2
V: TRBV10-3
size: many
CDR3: CATMGGPNTGELFF
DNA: TGTGCCACTATGGGGGGACCTAACACCGGGGAGCTGTTTTTT

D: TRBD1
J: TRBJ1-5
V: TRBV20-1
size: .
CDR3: CSARPDRGWDQPQHF
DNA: TGCAGTGCTAGACCAGACAGGGGATGGGATCAGCCCCAGCATTTT

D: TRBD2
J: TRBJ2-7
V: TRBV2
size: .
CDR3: CASSARTSGIGYEQYF
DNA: TGTGCCAGCAGTGCTCGGACTAGCGGGATTGGGTACGAGCAGTACTTC

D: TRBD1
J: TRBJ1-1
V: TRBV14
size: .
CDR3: CASSPGMQGDGCTEAFF
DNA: TGTGCCAGCAGCCCCGGGATGCAGGGGGATGGGTGCACTGAAGCTTTCTTT

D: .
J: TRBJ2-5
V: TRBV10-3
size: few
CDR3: CAISDEDTEETQYF
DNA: TGTGCCATCAGTGATGAAGACACGGAAGAGACCCAGTACTTC

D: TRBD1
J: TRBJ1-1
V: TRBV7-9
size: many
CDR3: CASSIQTGQNTEAFF
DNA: TGTGCCAGCAGCATACAGACAGGGCAGAACACTGAAGCTTTCTTT